Presented here are 26 T cell receptor beta chains from one specimen sequenced in a study of PD-L1 blockade in urothelial cancer. Profiled with immunoSEQ multiplex PCR; TCRdb holds only in-frame clones, not every one. The sample consists of approximately 100,000 clones, 91% of them appearing once. Source: PBMCs, taken around atezolizumab (anti-PD-L1) treatment. The receptors shown here come from a woman at least 80 years old with urothelial cancer.

The chain uses TRBV6-4 and TRBJ2-2, with TRBD1 matching 8 bases. Germline V gives CDR1 MRHNA, CDR2 SNTAGT. The V segment lost 0 bases and the J segment 5 bases; nucleotides outside the gene matches: 2. The CDR3 spans 15 residues. Here the CDR3 reads CASSDSNRGTGELFF. CDR3 sequence (DNA): TGTGCCAGCAGTGACTCGAACAGGGGGACCGGGGAGCTGTTTTTT.

This chain uses TRBV7-2 with TRBJ2-1; tentative D call: TRBD1 (5 bases). Germline CDR1 reads SGHTA; CDR2 reads FQGNSA. There are 14 residues in the CDR3. Trimming removed 5 bases at V and 8 bases at J, with 16 bases between. DNA for the CDR3: TGTGCCAGCAGCCCCCGACGGACAACGGATGAGCAGTTCTTC. Encoded protein: CASSPRRTTDEQFF. The variable domain in full, with the rest retrieved from reference TRBV7-2 and TRBJ2-1, is GAGVSQSPSNKVTEKGKDVELRCDPISGHTALYWYRQSLGQGLEFLIYFQGNSAPDKSGLPSDRFSAERTGGSVSTLTIQRTQQEDSAVYLCASSPRRTTDEQFFGPGTRLTVL.

The chain recombines TRBV27 with TRBJ1-1; 9 bases line up with TRBD1. CDR1 is MNHEY and CDR2 is SMNVEV in the germline V gene (reference sequence). Trimming cost V 2 bases and J 10 bases; bases outside gene matches: 5. The CDR3 spans 13 residues. CDR3 in DNA: TGTGCCAGCAGTTTAGGGGGACAGGGTGCAGCTTTCTTT. Its translation: CASSLGGQGAAFF.

The chain recombines TRBV11-2 with TRBJ2-4; D possibly corresponds to TRBD1 (7 bases). V lost 5 bases and J 7 bases, leaving 15 bases between the germline ends. This CDR3 spans 14 amino acids. CDR1 and CDR2 from the germline V gene are SGHAT and FQNNGV. DNA for the CDR3: TGTGCCAGCAGCACCACAGGGGAGGTGAACATTCAGTACTTC. This encodes CASSTTGEVNIQYF.

The gene calls are TRBV6-7 and TRBJ2-2, with 8 bases aligning to TRBD2. TRBV6-7 is classed as an ORF, of uncertain function. CDR3 size: 16 residues. Germline trimming cut 2 bases from V and 12 bases from J; bases unmatched to any gene: 14. This chain's CDR3 is CASSYALGAGGWQLFF. Here the CDR3 DNA reads TGTGCCAGCAGTTACGCTCTCGGCGCGGGAGGTTGGCAGCTGTTTTTT.

V usage is TRBV27 and J usage is TRBJ1-1; D gene uncertain. V was cut by 2 bases and J by 1 base, with 11 bases left in between. CDR3 length: 15 residues. Germline CDR1 is MNHEY and CDR2 is SMNVEV (reference sequence). The CDR3 here is CASSLNNAANTEAFF. Here the CDR3 DNA reads TGTGCCAGCAGTTTAAACAACGCCGCGAACACTGAAGCTTTCTTT.

The chain has TRBV19 and TRBJ1-1; D call uncertain. There are 14 residues in the CDR3. Trimming removed 3 bases from V and 1 base from J, with 9 bases in between. Germline CDR1 and CDR2: LNHDA and SQIVND (reference sequence). The CDR3 nucleotides read TGTGCCAGTAGTATTCCCCCCCGGAACACTGAAGCTTTCTTT. The encoded protein is CASSIPPRNTEAFF.

The chain employs TRBV28 and TRBJ2-5; 7 bases map to TRBD1. The CDR3 is made up of 15 amino acids. Germline assignment: CDR1 MDHEN and CDR2 SYDVKM. V dropped 7 bases and J dropped 2; count of bases not matched to a gene: 10. The CDR3 spells CASTLYRDRQETQYF. The CDR3 coding sequence is TGTGCCAGCACCCTTTACCGGGACAGACAAGAGACCCAGTACTTC.

The chain links TRBV2 to TRBJ2-3; 9 positions match TRBD2. Per germline, CDR1 SNHLY and CDR2 FYNNEI. The CDR3 length is 15 residues. V shed 2 bases and J 7 bases; nucleotides not matched to a gene: 7. CDR3 protein: CASSERASGVYTQYF. DNA of the CDR3: TGTGCCAGCAGTGAAAGGGCTAGCGGGGTGTATACGCAGTATTTT.

The chain has TRBV28 and TRBJ2-5; D gene uncertain. The CDR3 covers 14 residues. CDR1 and CDR2 (germline): MDHEN, SYDVKM. V shed 6 bases and J shed 0 bases, with 11 bases lying between them. CDR3 sequence: CASSQTRYQETQYF. The CDR3 DNA is TGTGCCAGCAGCCAAACTCGGTACCAAGAGACCCAGTACTTC.

J is TRBJ1-4 and V is TRBV18, with 9 positions matching TRBD1. This CDR3 is built from 18 residues. V trimming: 3 bases; J trimming: 7 bases; junction bases outside the gene matches: 15. The germline gives CDR1 KGHSH, CDR2 LQKENI. In DNA form, the CDR3 reads TGTGCCAGCTCACCTCCGAGTACAGGGGGCATTTCTGGTGAAAAACTGTTTTTT. Protein product: CASSPPSTGGISGEKLFF. Based on the CDR3 plus reference TRBV18 and TRBJ1-4, the full variable domain is NAGVMQNPRHLVRRRGQEARLRCSPMKGHSHVYWYRQLPEEGLKFMVYLQKENIIDESGMPKERFSAEFPKEGPSILRIQQVVRGDSAAYFCASSPPSTGGISGEKLFFGSGTQLSVL.

V is TRBV5-1 and J is TRBJ2-7; D is possibly TRBD1 (6 bases). The CDR3 runs 15 residues. CDR1 SGHRS and CDR2 YFSETQ come from the germline V gene. Deletions cut 1 base from V and 3 bases from J, with 14 bases between. Here the CDR3 reads CASSLLSGANYEQYF. CDR3 coding DNA: TGCGCCAGCAGCTTGCTGTCAGGGGCCAACTACGAGCAGTACTTC.

The rearrangement uses TRBV25-1 and TRBJ2-7, with D possibly TRBD2 on 6 matching bases. This CDR3 has 14 amino acids. CDR1 and CDR2 (germline): MGHDK, SYGVNS. Trimming pared 2 bases from V and 5 bases from J, leaving 13 bases between. CDR3 in amino acids: CASSEGGDWNEQYF. The CDR3 DNA is TGTGCCAGCAGTGAAGGTGGGGACTGGAACGAGCAGTACTTC.

V and J are TRBV10-3 and TRBJ1-5; 7 bases align to TRBD1. The CDR3 covers 13 residues. The V gene end was trimmed by 8 bases and the J gene end by 1 base; junction bases not matched to a gene: 2. The germline gives CDR1 ENHRY, CDR2 SYGVKD. The CDR3 sequence is CAIDRASNQPQHF. CDR3 DNA: TGTGCCATCGACAGGGCAAGCAATCAGCCCCAGCATTTT.

This clone was seen a single time. This sequence joins TRBV2 and TRBJ2-4; 11 bases fit TRBD1. This CDR3 has 15 residues. V dropped 6 bases and J dropped 10; count of bases not matched to a gene: 11. Per germline, CDR1 SNHLY and CDR2 FYNNEI. The DNA of the CDR3 is TGTGCCAGCAGCGATAGGCCGGGACAGGGGGGGATTCAGTACTTC. Protein product: CASSDRPGQGGIQYF.

This clone was found a few times. V and J are TRBV15 and TRBJ2-7; 14 bases match TRBD2. CDR1 and CDR2 from the germline V gene are LNHNV and YYDKDF (reference sequence). The CDR3 has 16 residues. V lost 4 bases to trimming and J lost 4 bases; unmatched junction nucleotides: 6. The CDR3 bases are TGTGCCACCAGCAAAGGGACTAGCGGGAGAAGATACGAGCAGTACTTC. It encodes CATSKGTSGRRYEQYF.

The rearrangement joins TRBV19 to TRBJ2-5, with 9 bases fitting TRBD1. V lost 8 bases, J lost 2 bases, and 12 bases stayed unmatched. The CDR3 runs to 16 residues. Germline V gives CDR1 LNHDA, CDR2 SQIVND (reference sequence). CDR3 sequence reads: CASSQLTGGKQETQYF. CDR3 sequence (DNA): TGTGCCAGTTCTCAATTGACAGGGGGGAAACAAGAGACCCAGTACTTC. Based on the CDR3 plus reference TRBV19 and TRBJ2-5, the full variable domain is DGGITQSPKYLFRKEGQNVTLSCEQNLNHDAMYWYRQDPGQGLRLIYYSQIVNDFQKGDIAEGYSVSREKKESFPLTVTSAQKNPTAFYLCASSQLTGGKQETQYFGPGTRLLVL.

The J gene is TRBJ2-1, the V gene TRBV2; TRBD1 aligns across 10 bases. This CDR3 has 15 amino acids. The germline CDR1 and CDR2 sequences are SNHLY and FYNNEI. Trimming took 5 bases from V and 1 from J; bases not matched to a gene: 2. CDR3 sequence: CASSLDRGSYNEQFF. The CDR3 DNA reads as TGTGCCAGCAGTTTGGACAGGGGGTCCTACAATGAGCAGTTCTTC.

This sequence joins TRBV28 and TRBJ2-5, with TRBD1 matching over 7 bases. The germline CDR1 and CDR2 sequences are MDHEN and SYDVKM. This CDR3 region has 12 residues. J gave up 5 bases and V 5 bases, and 2 bases lay outside the gene matches. For the CDR3, the DNA is TGTGCCAGCAGTGGACAGGAGGAGACCCAGTACTTC. Amino acids: CASSGQEETQYF. Variable domain in full (rest from reference TRBV28 and TRBJ2-5): DVKVTQSSRYLVKRTGEKVFLECVQDMDHENMFWYRQDPGLGLRLIYFSYDVKMKEKGDIPEGYSVSREKKERFSLILESASTNQTSMYLCASSGQEETQYFGPGTRLLVL.

The chain couples TRBV9 to TRBJ1-1, with D possibly TRBD1 on 5 matching bases. The CDR3 has 16 residues. Trimming shortened V by 2 bases and J by 4 bases, and 18 bases separated the two germline ends. CDR1 SGDLS and CDR2 YYNGEE come from the germline V gene. The CDR3 sequence: CASSVGGRPRGTEAFF. The CDR3 DNA sequence: TGTGCCAGCAGCGTGGGGGGACGGCCAAGAGGCACTGAAGCTTTCTTT.

V is TRBV2 and J is TRBJ2-1; tentatively, D is TRBD1 (7 bases). The V end was cut by 6 bases, the J end by 3 bases, with 27 bases between. The CDR3 has 19 residues. CDR1 is SNHLY and CDR2 is FYNNEI in the germline V gene. CDR3 in amino acids: CASSRVQGKRTTNYNEQFF. CDR3 nucleotide sequence: TGTGCCAGCAGCCGGGTACAGGGGAAGCGGACTACCAACTACAATGAGCAGTTCTTC.

This clone was seen only once. This chain joins TRBV5-4 and TRBJ1-2; D gene unclear. V lost 1 base, J lost 0 bases, and 10 bases lay in between. The CDR3 loop spans 15 amino acids. Germline V gene sequence: CDR1 SGHNT, CDR2 YYREEE (reference sequence). The DNA for the CDR3 is TGTGCCAGCAGCTTGAAAGGAGGAGCTAACTATGGCTACACCTTC. Encoded protein: CASSLKGGANYGYTF.

The chain couples TRBV5-1 to TRBJ2-1; D is possibly TRBD2 (5 bases). This CDR3 has 17 amino acids. Trimming cost V 3 bases and J 0 bases, with 16 bases left between them. Germline CDR1 and CDR2: SGHRS and YFSETQ. Here the CDR3 DNA reads TGCGCCAGCAGCTCCGGTGAGGGATTAAGCTCCTACAATGAGCAGTTCTTC. It translates to CASSSGEGLSSYNEQFF.

The V call is TRBV7-3, the J call TRBJ2-5, with 7 bases that match TRBD1. Looked up from germline, CDR1 is SGHTA and CDR2 is FQGTGA. The V and J ends lost 0 bases and 2 bases, in that order; junction bases with no gene match: 9. This CDR3 spans 17 amino acids. DNA for the CDR3: TGTGCCAGCAGCTTAACGGGGCTCGGGACAGCGCAAGAGACCCAGTACTTC. Protein sequence: CASSLTGLGTAQETQYF.

The V call is TRBV11-2, the J call TRBJ2-1; TRBD2 might be the D (6 bases). Germline assignment: CDR1 SGHAT and CDR2 FQNNGV. Trimming stripped 1 base from V and 7 bases from J, with 20 bases between. CDR3 length equals 17 residues. Here the CDR3 DNA reads TGTGCCAGCAGCTTAGGGGGACTGACACGTTTCTCTAATGAGCAGTTCTTC. It translates to CASSLGGLTRFSNEQFF.

The chain links TRBV11-2 to TRBJ1-4, with no clear D. Germline V gene lookup returns CDR1 SGHAT and CDR2 FQNNGV. The CDR3 is 15 residues long. The V end was cut by 2 bases, the J end by 5 bases, with 12 bases between. Here the CDR3 reads CASSLSEGGNEKLFF. The CDR3 DNA reads TGTGCCAGCAGCTTATCGGAGGGAGGAAATGAAAAACTGTTTTTT.